The clone carrying this T cell receptor beta chain has only a few counts. Its target is unknown. V shed 5 bases and J 1 base; nucleotides not matched to a gene: 5. CDR3 length: 14 amino acids. CDR1 and CDR2 from the germline V gene are DFQATT and SNEGSKA (reference sequence). This sample was included in a study of CD8 T cells in ankylosing spondylitis. The study, taken as a whole, reports: Eight highly homologous variants formed a TCR beta motif that appeared characteristic of ankylosing spondylitis blood. Reportedly, disease-linked clones are significantly enriched in ankylosing spondylitis patients' matched synovial fluid.

Quantitative 5'-RACE with molecular barcodes generated TCR beta libraries. TCRdb reanalysed the 5' RACE reads using MiXCR and keeps one entry per CDR3 protein. The sample contains some 240,000 distinct CDR3 sequences, about 20% of which appear only once. The chain recombines TRBV20-1 with TRBJ2-7, with 10 bases that match TRBD2. The TCR originated in a male donor with ankylosing spondylitis or in good health (not recorded which). The sequenced sample consisted of blood, either unsorted or a sorted T cell fraction (not recorded which). The CDR3 DNA sequence: TGCAGTGCTCTTAGCGGGAGGCATTCCTACGAGCAGTACTTC. It codes for CSALSGRHSYEQYF.